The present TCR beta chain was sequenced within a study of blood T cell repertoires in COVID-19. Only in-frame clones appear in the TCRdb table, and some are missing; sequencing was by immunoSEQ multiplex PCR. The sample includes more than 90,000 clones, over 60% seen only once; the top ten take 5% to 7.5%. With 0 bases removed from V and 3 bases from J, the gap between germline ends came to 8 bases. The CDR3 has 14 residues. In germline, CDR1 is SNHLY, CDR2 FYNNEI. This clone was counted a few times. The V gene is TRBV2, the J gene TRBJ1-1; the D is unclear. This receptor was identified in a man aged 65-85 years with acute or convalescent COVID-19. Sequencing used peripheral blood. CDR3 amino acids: CASSEAGGYTEAFF. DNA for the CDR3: TGTGCCAGCAGTGAAGCAGGAGGGTACACTGAAGCTTTCTTT.